A selection of T cell receptor beta chains follows, all from one sample in a study of blood T cell repertoires in COVID-19. This table comes from immunoSEQ multiplex PCR, and its TCRdb copy is limited to in-frame clones, with some not included. The sample consists of 200,000 to 250,000 clones, approximately 86% of them appearing once. Input material: peripheral blood. The source is a woman aged 25 to 45 with COVID-19, enrolled during active disease. Both conserved end residues are part of each CDR3. The D gene is left open where the match is weak. The listing skips clone size in some rows; elsewhere it reads once, few, many or a size class.

cdr3_nt cdr3_aa v_call clone_size d_call j_call
TGTGCCAGCTCACCAGGCCCTAGCGAAGGCCAAGAGACCCAGTACTTC CASSPGPSEGQETQYF TRBV18 - - TRBJ2-5
TGTGCCAGCAGCTTGGCTCCGTTGGGACAGGGTGTTTCACCCCTCCACTTT CASSLAPLGQGVSPLHF TRBV5-5 - TRBD1 TRBJ1-6
TGTGCCTCCAAAGGGGTCCCGAGCTCCTACGAGCAGTACTTC CASKGVPSSYEQYF TRBV5-3 few - TRBJ2-7
TGCGCCAGCAGCGAAGTGGACTTCACAGATACGCAGTATTTT CASSEVDFTDTQYF TRBV5-1 - - TRBJ2-3
TGTGCCAGCAGCCCCCAGTTGTGGGCAAATGGCTACACCTTC CASSPQLWANGYTF TRBV9 - - TRBJ1-2
TGTGCCAGCAGCAGTGGGGGGGGGAATCAGCCCCAGCATTTT CASSSGGGNQPQHF TRBV9 once - TRBJ1-5
TGTGCCAGCAGCCAGAGGTTTAGCTTTGGTTCCTACGAGCAGTACTTC CASSQRFSFGSYEQYF TRBV3-1/TRBV3-2 - - TRBJ2-7
TGTGCCAGCAGCTCCCTAGGGCGGGGGGGCCCGGCCAAAAACATTCAGTACTTC CASSSLGRGGPAKNIQYF TRBV6-2/TRBV6-3 - TRBD2 TRBJ2-4
TGTGCCAGCAGCCAAGGATGGCAGGGGGCGCGGGGAAACACCATATATTTT CASSQGWQGARGNTIYF TRBV3-1/TRBV3-2 few TRBD1 TRBJ1-3
TGTGCCAGCAGCCCCGGGCCTGAGACCTCTAGCGGGGGGGCCTATGAGCAGTTCTTC CASSPGPETSSGGAYEQFF TRBV9 - TRBD2 TRBJ2-1
TGTGCCAGCAGTTCCCAGGGGGCGAGGGATACGCAGTATTTT CASSSQGARDTQYF TRBV6-2/TRBV6-3 once TRBD1 TRBJ2-3
TGTGCCAGCAGTGAACGGGGGTATAACACTGAAGCTTTCTTT CASSERGYNTEAFF TRBV2 - - TRBJ1-1
TGTGCCAGCAGCTTAGATGCGGGGGGCAATCAGCCCCAGCATTTT CASSLDAGGNQPQHF TRBV7-2 - - TRBJ1-5
TGTGCCAGCAGCCGAGGGACTAGCGGGGTGGATACGCAGTATTTT CASSRGTSGVDTQYF TRBV7-3 - TRBD2 TRBJ2-3
TGTGCCAGCACGAGGGAGACCCAGTACTTC CASTRETQYF TRBV2 - - TRBJ2-5
TGTGCCAGCAGTTACATGGCAGGCTACGAGCAGTACTTC CASSYMAGYEQYF TRBV6-2/TRBV6-3 - - TRBJ2-7
TGTGCCAGCAGTTCCGGGACAGGCTCCTCTGGGGCCAACGTCCTGACTTTC CASSSGTGSSGANVLTF TRBV6-2/TRBV6-3 few TRBD1 TRBJ2-6
TGTGCCAGCAGCGTAGCGGGAGTTGAAACATACGAGCAGTACTTC CASSVAGVETYEQYF TRBV9 few - TRBJ2-7
TGTGCCAGCAGCAGCAACGGGAGGGACCGGGGGTCTATCCCTGGAAACACCATATATTTT CASSSNGRDRGSIPGNTIYF TRBV6-6 few - TRBJ1-3
TGTGCCAGCAGTTTAAGAGACAGGGACGGAGGCTACACCTTC CASSLRDRDGGYTF TRBV27 - TRBD1 TRBJ1-2
TGCGCCAGCAGCTTGGACGGGAATGGGGAGCTGTTTTTT CASSLDGNGELFF TRBV5-1 few - TRBJ2-2